Each of the 31 T cell receptor beta chains below was sequenced from the same sample in a study of CD4 T cell repertoires in COVID-19. The memory T cells were sequenced right after ex vivo isolation, without culture. Sequencing used immunoSEQ multiplex PCR; TCRdb keeps in-frame clones, though not all of them. The data hold about 24,000 clones, with over 85% observed a single time. This specimen was circulating follicular helper CD4+ T cells (cTfh) from blood, taken before the COVID-19 pandemic. These receptors originate from a human donor who had COVID-19.

This clone was detected only once. The chain couples TRBV19 to TRBJ2-5; 15 nucleotides agree with TRBD2. CDR3 length equals 17 residues. After removal of 5 bases from V and 5 bases from J, the junction contained 9 bases not matched to a gene. CDR1 is LNHDA, CDR2 SQIVND, per germline (reference sequence). The CDR3 sequence is CASSLRGTSGGSETQYF. The DNA of the CDR3 is TGTGCCAGTAGTCTGAGGGGGACTAGCGGGGGGAGTGAGACCCAGTACTTC. The full variable domain, its missing parts supplied by reference TRBV19 and TRBJ2-5, is DGGITQSPKYLFRKEGQNVTLSCEQNLNHDAMYWYRQDPGQGLRLIYYSQIVNDFQKGDIAEGYSVSREKKESFPLTVTSAQKNPTAFYLCASSLRGTSGGSETQYFGPGTRLLVL.

The chain combines TRBV2 with TRBJ2-5, with D possibly being TRBD1 (5 bases). V lost 7 bases and J 5 bases, leaving 8 bases between the germline ends. In germline, CDR1 is SNHLY, CDR2 FYNNEI. The CDR3 extends over 11 amino acids. The CDR3 region has the DNA TGTGCCAGCAAGGGGATGGAGACCCAGTACTTC. Protein: CASKGMETQYF.

The CDR3 loop is CASSLGTGLRSHNEQFF. As DNA, the CDR3 is TGTGCCAGCAGCTTGGGAACAGGGCTCCGATCGCACAATGAGCAGTTCTTC. This chain joins TRBV7-6 and TRBJ2-1; tentative D call: TRBD1 (6 bases). The V gene lost 3 bases and the J gene lost 5 bases, with 20 bases spanning the gap. Germline V CDR1 and CDR2: SGHVS, FNYEAQ. The CDR3 extends over 17 amino acids.

The chain has TRBV2 and TRBJ2-7; 11 bases fit TRBD1. The trim removed 3 bases at V and 3 bases at J, leaving 4 bases unmatched. The germline V gene has CDR1 SNHLY and CDR2 FYNNEI. This CDR3 contains 15 residues. This CDR3 reads CASSDAGTGGYEQYF. The CDR3 DNA sequence: TGTGCCAGCAGTGACGCCGGGACAGGGGGCTACGAGCAGTACTTC. Together with reference TRBV2 and TRBJ2-7, the CDR3 gives the full variable domain: EPEVTQTPSHQVTQMGQEVILRCVPISNHLYFYWYRQILGQKVEFLVSFYNNEISEKSEIFDDQFSVERPDGSNFTLKIRSTKLEDSAMYFCASSDAGTGGYEQYFGPGTRLTVT.

J is TRBJ1-4 and V is TRBV4-2; D is ambiguous. The CDR3 is made up of 13 amino acids. V gave up 3 bases and J gave up 7 bases, with 9 bases separating them. CDR1 is LGHNA and CDR2 is YNFKEQ in the germline V gene. The CDR3 DNA is TGTGCCAGCAGCCACATGAGCGCTGAAAAACTGTTTTTT. This gives the protein CASSHMSAEKLFF.

This rearrangement joins TRBV5-1 to TRBJ2-3; D possibly corresponds to TRBD1 (6 bases). The ends were cut back, 4 bases at V and 2 bases at J, with 11 bases in the middle. Germline-derived CDR1 and CDR2 are SGHRS and YFSETQ. There are 14 residues in the CDR3. The CDR3, as DNA: TGCGCCAGCAGCGCCCGACAGGTCACAGATACGCAGTATTTT. Its protein is CASSARQVTDTQYF. Full variable domain (missing parts from reference TRBV5-1 and TRBJ2-3): KAGVTQTPRYLIKTRGQQVTLSCSPISGHRSVSWYQQTPGQGLQFLFEYFSETQRNKGNFPGRFSGRQFSNSRSEMNVSTLELGDSALYLCASSARQVTDTQYFGPGTRLTVL.

This chain's CDR3 is CASSSGTSEIGQYF. The CDR3 coding sequence is TGTGCCAGTAGCTCCGGGACTAGCGAAATTGGGCAGTACTTC. The V gene is TRBV19, the J gene TRBJ2-7, with TRBD2 matching over 10 bases. This CDR3 has 14 amino acids. The V gene end was trimmed by 6 bases and the J gene end by 9 bases; junction bases not matched to a gene: 11. Germline CDR1 reads LNHDA; CDR2 reads SQIVND (reference sequence).

This chain links TRBV28 with TRBJ2-7; TRBD1 matches at 7 bases. The CDR3 spans 13 residues. J was trimmed by 1 base and V by 8 bases; bases with no gene match: 5. Germline loops: CDR1 MDHEN, CDR2 SYDVKM. The CDR3 sequence is CASRQGGSYEQYF. As DNA, the CDR3 is TGTGCCAGCCGACAGGGTGGTTCCTACGAGCAGTACTTC.

CDR3 region: CAWSGEGKGYEQYF. The CDR3 region has the DNA TGTGCCTGGAGTGGGGAGGGAAAGGGCTACGAGCAGTACTTC. V gene TRBV30 combines with J gene TRBJ2-7, with 7 bases that match TRBD2. The CDR3 is 14 amino acids. Germline V gene lookup returns CDR1 GTSNPN and CDR2 SVGIG (reference sequence). Trimming removed 1 base from V and 3 bases from J; junction bases left unmatched: 6.

This CDR3 reads CASSYSRGGTQREQFF. The CDR3, as DNA: TGTGCCAGCAGTTACTCCCGAGGTGGCACCCAACGTGAGCAGTTCTTC. The chain combines TRBV6-5 with TRBJ2-1; D is uncertain. Trimming removed 0 bases from V and 9 bases from J, with 18 bases in between. Germline assignment: CDR1 MNHEY and CDR2 SVGAGI. This CDR3 comprises 16 residues.

V usage is TRBV10-3 and J usage is TRBJ1-2; 8 nucleotides match TRBD1. CDR3 size: 15 residues. Per germline, CDR1 ENHRY and CDR2 SYGVKD. V lost 2 bases, J lost 3 bases, and 5 bases stayed unmatched. The CDR3 loop reads CAISERQGADYGYTF. CDR3 nucleotides: TGTGCCATCAGTGAGCGGCAGGGGGCGGACTATGGCTACACCTTC.

V and J are TRBV12-5 and TRBJ1-5; 7 bases align to TRBD1. CDR3 length: 17 residues. Germline values: CDR1 LGHNT, CDR2 FRNRAP. Germline trimming cut 2 bases from V and 3 bases from J; bases unmatched to any gene: 10. The CDR3 here is CASGLFRQGLPNQPQHF. The CDR3 DNA sequence: TGTGCTAGTGGTTTGTTCCGACAGGGCCTGCCCAATCAGCCCCAGCATTTT.

V is TRBV5-5 and J is TRBJ2-7; 7 bases line up with TRBD1. Germline CDR1 and CDR2: SGHKS and YYEKEE (reference sequence). The CDR3 has 13 amino acids. After removal of 3 bases from V and 7 bases from J, the junction contained 7 bases not matched to a gene. The CDR3 protein is CASSSTGTTEQYF. CDR3 DNA: TGTGCCAGCAGCTCGACAGGGACGACGGAGCAGTACTTC.

V gene TRBV11-1 combines with J gene TRBJ1-1; D remains ambiguous. The germline V gene encodes CDR1 SGHAT and CDR2 FQDESV (reference sequence). CDR3 length equals 13 residues. Trimming took 5 bases from V and 9 from J, leaving 16 bases between them. This CDR3 is CASSPGVSLKAFF. CDR3 DNA: TGTGCCAGCAGCCCGGGAGTCTCCCTGAAAGCTTTCTTT.

The V gene is TRBV6-1, the J gene TRBJ2-2; D is possibly TRBD1 (6 bases). Germline assignment: CDR1 MNHNS and CDR2 SASEGT. The CDR3 is made up of 13 amino acids. V lost 9 bases to trimming and J lost 4 bases, with 12 bases between them. In nucleotides, the CDR3 is TGTGCCAGTACACTAGGGGGCACCGGGGAGCTGTTTTTT. Its translation is CASTLGGTGELFF.

The V gene is TRBV11-3, the J gene TRBJ1-1; possibly TRBD1 for D (6 bases). This CDR3 is 15 amino acids long. Germline V gene sequence: CDR1 SGHNT, CDR2 YENEEA. With 4 bases removed from V and 1 base from J, the gap between germline ends came to 13 bases. CDR3 sequence (DNA): TGTGCCAGCAGCTGGTCAGGGGTAAAGAACACTGAAGCTTTCTTT. This sequence encodes CASSWSGVKNTEAFF.

The chain uses TRBV9 and TRBJ1-2; 7 bases align to TRBD1. The CDR3 consists of 14 residues. Per germline, CDR1 SGDLS and CDR2 YYNGEE. V gave up 3 bases and J gave up 4 bases; unmatched junction bases: 6. CDR3 sequence reads: CASSGPTGLYGYTF. The CDR3 DNA is TGTGCCAGCAGCGGACCGACAGGGCTCTATGGCTACACCTTC.

This chain uses TRBV2 with TRBJ2-7; 9 bases fit TRBD1. The CDR3 has 12 residues. The J segment lost 6 bases and the V segment lost 5 bases, leaving 2 bases of the junction unmatched. The germline CDR1 and CDR2 sequences are SNHLY and FYNNEI. CDR3 in amino acids: CASSPDRGEQYF. The CDR3 region has the DNA TGTGCCAGCAGTCCGGACAGGGGCGAGCAGTACTTC.

This clone is a singleton in its sample. The rearrangement links TRBV6-1 to TRBJ1-2; possible D gene TRBD1, 6 bases. CDR3 length: 13 residues. CDR1 and CDR2 (germline): MNHNS, SASEGT. With 7 bases removed from V and 4 bases from J, the gap between germline ends came to 13 bases. DNA of the CDR3: TGTGCCAGCAACAGGGAAAAGGGCTATGGCTACACCTTC. Its translation is CASNREKGYGYTF.

This chain connects TRBV9 to TRBJ1-3, with 7 bases matching TRBD1. The junction had 7 bases not matched to a gene; V was cut back by 3 bases and J by 7 bases. Germline V gene data show CDR1 as SGDLS and CDR2 as YYNGEE. The CDR3 is 14 amino acids. The CDR3 DNA follows: TGTGCCAGCAGCGACGGACAGGCCGGGAACACCATATATTTT. It is translated as CASSDGQAGNTIYF.

The chain is built from TRBV18 and TRBJ2-2; D possibly corresponds to TRBD1 (6 bases). Germline CDR1 KGHSH, CDR2 LQKENI. Trimming pared 0 bases from V and 5 bases from J, leaving 13 bases between. There are 16 residues in the CDR3. The chain's CDR3 is CASSPPNGQGTGELFF. CDR3 DNA sequence: TGTGCCAGCTCACCACCGAACGGCCAGGGGACCGGGGAGCTGTTTTTT. The whole variable domain, remainder taken from reference TRBV18 and TRBJ2-2, is NAGVMQNPRHLVRRRGQEARLRCSPMKGHSHVYWYRQLPEEGLKFMVYLQKENIIDESGMPKERFSAEFPKEGPSILRIQQVVRGDSAAYFCASSPPNGQGTGELFFGEGSRLTVL.

This clone was observed a few times. CDR3 region: CASSLAGTSTLTDTQYF. CDR3 nucleotide sequence: TGTGCCAGCAGCTTGGCCGGGACTAGCACCCTCACAGATACGCAGTATTTT. The V and J genes are TRBV5-5 and TRBJ2-3, with 9 bases identical to TRBD2. J was trimmed by 2 bases and V by 0 bases; bases with no gene match: 7. This CDR3 is 17 amino acids long. In germline, CDR1 is SGHKS, CDR2 YYEKEE (reference sequence).

This chain links TRBV7-2 with TRBJ2-7; 7 bases align to TRBD2. Trimming removed 1 base from V and 2 bases from J; junction bases left unmatched: 2. Germline V gene lookup returns CDR1 SGHTA and CDR2 FQGNSA. The CDR3 is made up of 14 amino acids. The CDR3 sequence is CASSLVAGPYEQYF. As DNA, the CDR3 is TGTGCCAGCAGCTTAGTAGCGGGCCCCTACGAGCAGTACTTC. Filled out from reference TRBV7-2 and TRBJ2-7, the complete variable domain reads GAGVSQSPSNKVTEKGKDVELRCDPISGHTALYWYRQSLGQGLEFLIYFQGNSAPDKSGLPSDRFSAERTGGSVSTLTIQRTQQEDSAVYLCASSLVAGPYEQYFGPGTRLTVT.

The rearrangement links TRBV10-3 to TRBJ1-2, with D tentatively TRBD1 (5 bases). This CDR3 spans 13 amino acids. Germline CDR1 is ENHRY and CDR2 is SYGVKD. V was trimmed by 6 bases and J by 5 bases, leaving 13 bases between them. This CDR3 is CAIRDSLGYGYTF. CDR3 nucleotide sequence: TGTGCCATCAGAGACAGCCTTGGGTATGGCTACACCTTC.

This rearrangement joins TRBV13 to TRBJ2-7; 11 bases line up with TRBD1. The CDR3 consists of 14 residues. Trimming cost V 5 bases and J 6 bases; bases outside gene matches: 6. CDR1 PRHDT and CDR2 FYEKMQ come from the germline V gene (reference sequence). The CDR3 loop reads CASSAWTGGGEQYF. The CDR3 nucleotides are TGTGCCAGCAGCGCCTGGACAGGGGGCGGCGAGCAGTACTTC.

The rearrangement joins TRBV2 to TRBJ2-1; 8 bases line up with TRBD2. Germline trimming cut 6 bases from V and 3 bases from J; bases unmatched to any gene: 13. The CDR3 spans 17 residues. Germline loops: CDR1 SNHLY, CDR2 FYNNEI. Written as DNA, the CDR3 is TGTGCCAGCAGGGGGGGAGGGAGCGGGGGAGGCTACAATGAGCAGTTCTTC. Protein product: CASRGGGSGGGYNEQFF.

There are a few counts of this clone. This chain joins TRBV6-6 and TRBJ2-7, with a possible D match to TRBD1 (6 bases). From germline, CDR1 is MNHNY and CDR2 SVGAGI (reference sequence). This CDR3 is built from 14 residues. V lost 6 bases to trimming and J lost 5 bases, with 17 bases between them. CDR3 nucleotides: TGTGCCAGCAGCCCCGGGACAAGGGCCAACGAGCAGTACTTC. Translating it yields CASSPGTRANEQYF.

The CDR3 nucleotides are TGTGCCAGCAGTGAGCAGGGTCTACCCAGTGCAGATACGCAGTATTTT. Translating it yields CASSEQGLPSADTQYF. This chain uses TRBV6-4 with TRBJ2-3, with a tentative D call TRBD1 (5 bases). In germline, CDR1 is MRHNA, CDR2 SNTAGT. The V and J ends lost 3 bases and 4 bases respectively, with 17 bases between them. The CDR3 is 16 amino acids.

The chain joins TRBV29-1 to TRBJ1-2, with D possibly TRBD1 on 6 matching bases. The CDR3 has 11 amino acids. Per the germline V gene, CDR1 is SQVTM and CDR2 is ANQGSEA. V dropped 4 bases and J dropped 5 bases, with 8 bases sitting between them. The DNA of the CDR3 is TGCAGCGTTGGGCAGGGGTATGGCTACACCTTC. This encodes CSVGQGYGYTF.

The genes are TRBV6-5 and TRBJ2-3, with 10 bases lining up with TRBD2. The J segment lost 5 bases and the V segment lost 2 bases, leaving 4 bases of the junction unmatched. Looked up from germline, CDR1 is MNHEY and CDR2 is SVGAGI. The CDR3 extends over 15 amino acids. The CDR3 DNA reads TGTGCCAGCAGTTACGCTAGCGGGGGAATAGATACGCAGTATTTT. Translated: CASSYASGGIDTQYF.

This chain joins TRBV19 and TRBJ2-6, with TRBD2 identical over 8 bases. The CDR3 spans 18 residues. The V gene's germline CDR1 is LNHDA and CDR2 SQIVND (reference sequence). V lost 5 bases and J lost 0; bases outside the gene matches: 9. CDR3 region: CASSLGRGGDSGANVLTF. For the CDR3, the DNA is TGTGCCAGTAGTCTCGGCCGGGGGGGCGACTCTGGGGCCAACGTCCTGACTTTC.